Listed below are T cell receptor beta chains from one sample, sequenced in a study of T-cell memory formation after mild COVID-19. TCRdb independently ran MiXCR on the 5' RACE reads; one entry per CDR3 protein. The sample contains roughly 410,000 distinct CDR3 sequences, 24% of which appear only once. The source material was PBMCs or a T cell subset sorted from them (not recorded which). The source of these receptors is an adult woman who had mild COVID-19 (a few samples of this study predate the infection). Cell type and time point are not known. Both conserved end residues are part of each CDR3. The D gene is left open where the match is weak. Size is omitted from some rows. Given values are once, few, many or a class for expanded clones.

clone_size	cdr3_length	v_call	j_call	d_call	cdr3_aa	cdr3_nt
few	15	TRBV5-1	TRBJ2-3	NA	CASSWKGSRTDTQYF	TGCGCCAGCAGCTGGAAGGGGAGTCGGACAGATACGCAGTATTTT
NA	15	TRBV14	TRBJ2-3	NA	CASSQGDGYTDTQYF	TGTGCCAGCAGCCAAGGGGACGGATATACAGATACGCAGTATTTT
NA	17	TRBV5-5	TRBJ2-2	NA	CASSFMMDEANTGELFF	TGTGCCAGCAGCTTTATGATGGACGAAGCGAACACCGGGGAGCTGTTTTTT
NA	14	TRBV20-1	TRBJ2-1	NA	CSARGVQGHNEQFF	TGCAGTGCTAGAGGAGTACAGGGTCACAATGAGCAGTTCTTC
few	12	TRBV3-1	TRBJ2-1	NA	CASSVDHNEQFF	TGTGCCAGCAGCGTGGACCACAATGAGCAGTTCTTC
few	16	TRBV7-9	TRBJ2-3	TRBD2	CASSPQRGGFTDTQYF	TGTGCCAGCAGCCCCCAGCGGGGGGGCTTCACAGATACGCAGTATTTT
NA	15	TRBV20-1	TRBJ1-5	NA	CSARDQGRANQPQHF	TGCAGTGCTAGAGATCAGGGACGCGCCAATCAGCCCCAGCATTTT
few	13	TRBV9	TRBJ2-4	TRBD1	CASSVETGSPQYF	TGTGCCAGCAGCGTAGAGACAGGGTCCCCTCAGTACTTC
few	16	TRBV12-3/TRBV12-4	TRBJ2-1	TRBD2	CASSSRTGTSSNEQFF	TGTGCCAGCAGTTCACGGACCGGGACTAGCAGCAATGAGCAGTTCTTC
NA	17	TRBV25-1	TRBJ2-6	TRBD1	CASSEGTGASGANVLTF	TGTGCCAGCAGTGAGGGGACAGGAGCCTCTGGGGCCAACGTCCTGACTTTC
NA	17	TRBV4-2	TRBJ2-7	TRBD2	CASSQGGLGLATYEQYF	TGTGCCAGCAGCCAAGGCGGACTCGGACTAGCGACCTACGAGCAGTACTTC
NA	15	TRBV11-2	TRBJ1-1	TRBD1	CASRDPGQGATGAYF	TGTGCCAGCAGGGACCCGGGACAGGGGGCCACCGGAGCTTACTTT
NA	15	TRBV11-1	TRBJ2-1	TRBD1	CASSLDRGSHNEQFF	TGTGCCAGCAGCCTCGACAGGGGGTCCCACAATGAGCAGTTCTTC
many	13	TRBV12-3/TRBV12-4	TRBJ1-6	NA	CASSPDRDSPLHF	TGTGCCAGCAGTCCGGACAGAGATTCACCCCTCCACTTT
NA	16	TRBV6-2/TRBV6-3	TRBJ2-1	TRBD2	CASSRGGKSSYNEQFF	TGTGCCAGCAGCCGCGGGGGAAAGAGCTCCTACAATGAGCAGTTCTTC
NA	16	TRBV20-1	TRBJ1-2	NA	CSATDRWGLGSYGYTF	TGCAGTGCTACAGACAGGTGGGGCCTAGGTTCTTATGGCTACACCTTC
NA	14	TRBV5-1	TRBJ1-2	NA	CASSLLTANYGYTF	TGCGCCAGCAGCTTGCTAACAGCTAACTATGGCTACACCTTC
NA	19	TRBV7-8	TRBJ2-2	TRBD2	CASSAGLGRAPPNTGELFF	TGTGCCAGCAGCGCAGGACTAGGAAGGGCACCCCCGAACACCGGGGAGCTGTTTTTT
few	14	TRBV5-1	TRBJ2-4	NA	CASSSGLEVDIQYF	TGCGCCAGCAGCTCAGGACTGGAGGTGGACATTCAGTACTTC
NA	17	TRBV11-2	TRBJ2-5	TRBD2	CASSLDLLAGGQETQYF	TGTGCCAGCAGCTTAGATCTGCTAGCGGGAGGACAAGAGACCCAGTACTTC